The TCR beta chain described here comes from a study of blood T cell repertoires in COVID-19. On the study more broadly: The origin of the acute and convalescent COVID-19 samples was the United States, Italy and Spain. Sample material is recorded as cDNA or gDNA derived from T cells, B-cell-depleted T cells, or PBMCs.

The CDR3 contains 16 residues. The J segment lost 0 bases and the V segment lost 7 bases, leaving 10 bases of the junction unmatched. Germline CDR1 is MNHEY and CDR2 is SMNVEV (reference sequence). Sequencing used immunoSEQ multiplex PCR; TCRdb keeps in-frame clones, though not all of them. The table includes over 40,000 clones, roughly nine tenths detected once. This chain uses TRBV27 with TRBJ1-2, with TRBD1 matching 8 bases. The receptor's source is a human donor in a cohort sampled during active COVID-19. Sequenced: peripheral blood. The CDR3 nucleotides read TGTGCCAGCAAGGCAACAGGGGGTGTGGCTAACTATGGCTACACCTTC. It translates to CASKATGGVANYGYTF.